This T cell receptor beta chain was documented in a study of cytomegalovirus exposure and HLA in healthy donors. V was shortened by 4 bases and J by 0 bases, with 7 bases between the two germline ends. The CDR3 has 13 amino acids. Germline assignment: CDR1 SQVTM and CDR2 ANQGSEA. The study ran its PCR with 60 Vbeta and 13 Jbeta primers. Here immunoSEQ multiplex PCR was the method, and the copy in TCRdb shows in-frame clones only, minus some. The listing records about 140,000 clones. The chain is built from TRBV29-1 and TRBJ1-3, with a possible D match to TRBD1 (5 bases). The source material was PBMCs. This receptor was identified in a man aged 40-55 years in good health and CMV-seronegative. The CDR3 coding sequence is TGCAGCGTTGGACAGTACTCTGGAAACACCATATATTTT. Its translation is CSVGQYSGNTIYF. Drawing the rest from reference TRBV29-1 and TRBJ1-3, the complete variable domain is SAVISQKPSRDICQRGTSLTIQCQVDSQVTMMFWYRQQPGQSLTLIATANQGSEATYESGFVIDKFPISRPNLTFSTLTVSNMSPEDSSIYLCSVGQYSGNTIYFGEGSWLTVV.